This T cell receptor beta chain was observed in a study of T cell responses to AZD1222 COVID-19 vaccine. This table comes from immunoSEQ multiplex PCR, and its TCRdb copy is limited to in-frame clones, with some not included. Of approximately 88,000 clones listed, 85% to 90% were seen once; the top ten hold approximately 5%. Overall study findings and caveats: The study sampled repertoires only after the peak T cell response. Increased Spike-specific TCR breadth and depth were observed after two AZD1222 doses.

On this clone itself: Its antigen is currently unknown.

V lost 1 base and J lost 4, with 8 bases in between. CDR3 length: 14 residues. Germline assignment: CDR1 KGHSH and CDR2 LQKENI. The TCR originated in an adult who received the AZD1222 COVID-19 vaccine. The source was peripheral blood, collected 28 days after the second AZD1222 dose. This rearrangement joins TRBV18 to TRBJ1-3; no definite D call. The CDR3 DNA is TGTGCCAGCTCACCACGGCAGGAGGGAAACACCATATATTTT. Amino acids: CASSPRQEGNTIYF.